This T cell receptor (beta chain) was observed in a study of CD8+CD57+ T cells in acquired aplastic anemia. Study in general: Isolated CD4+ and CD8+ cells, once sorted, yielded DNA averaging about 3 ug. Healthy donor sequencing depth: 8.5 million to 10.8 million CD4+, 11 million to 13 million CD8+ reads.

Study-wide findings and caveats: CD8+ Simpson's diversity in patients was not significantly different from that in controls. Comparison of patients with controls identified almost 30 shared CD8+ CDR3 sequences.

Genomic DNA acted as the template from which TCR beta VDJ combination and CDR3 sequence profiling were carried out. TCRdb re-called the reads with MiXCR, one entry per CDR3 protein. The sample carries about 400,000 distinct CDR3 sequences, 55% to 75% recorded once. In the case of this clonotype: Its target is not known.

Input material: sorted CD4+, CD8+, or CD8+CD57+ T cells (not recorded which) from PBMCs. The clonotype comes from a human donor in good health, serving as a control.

CDR3: CSARDHGTAGETQYF. The CDR3 DNA reads TGCAGTGCTAGGGACCACGGGACAGCTGGGGAGACCCAGTACTTC. This chain uses TRBV20-1 with TRBJ2-5, with 7 bases identical to TRBD1. This CDR3 comprises 15 residues. The germline V gene has CDR1 DFQATT and CDR2 SNEGSKA (reference sequence). Germline trimming cut 3 bases from V and 5 bases from J; bases unmatched to any gene: 12.